The 11 T cell receptor beta chains reported below all come from one sample, sequenced in a study of shared clonotypes between healthy human individuals (dated by TCRdb to the early 2020s). The library was made by the immunoSEQ multiplex PCR assay. Here the immuneACCESS table is served through TCRdb, limited to in-frame sequences with V and J called. Missing clones are a known gap in these copies; in checked studies unresolved V genes cover under half, and the rest lacks a known reason. The sample contains hundreds of thousands of clones, 70% to 80% of them found a single time. The leading ten clones occupy about 13% of the sample. Specimen: PBMCs. Receptors originate from a woman between 40 and 50 years old in good health. Some clones in this sample may be carry-over from other donors' samples.

This clone has only one observation. As DNA, the CDR3 is TGTGCCAGCAGCAAAGGGCCAGGACTCGGGGTTGCGGGTTCGTTGTATGAGCAGTTCTTC. It specifies CASSKGPGLGVAGSLYEQFF. The chain is built from TRBV9 and TRBJ2-1; weak D call: TRBD2 (5 bases). This CDR3 has 20 amino acids. CDR1 is SGDLS, CDR2 YYNGEE, per germline. The V and J ends lost 4 bases and 8 bases respectively, with 34 bases between them.

This chain links TRBV28 with TRBJ2-7; no definite D call. Looked up from germline, CDR1 is MDHEN and CDR2 is SYDVKM. The CDR3 extends over 11 amino acids. Trimming took off 6 bases at V and 4 bases at J, with 7 bases between the two ends. CDR3 residues: CASRGGYEQYF. The CDR3 DNA reads TGTGCCAGCAGGGGTGGATACGAGCAGTACTTC.

The chain has TRBV28 and TRBJ1-4, with a weak D call TRBD1 (5 bases). Per the germline V gene, CDR1 is MDHEN and CDR2 is SYDVKM. Trimming removed 3 bases from V and 14 bases from J, with 16 bases in between. The CDR3 extends over 13 amino acids. DNA of the CDR3: TGTGCCAGCAGTTTTTTGGTATGGACACGGCTGTTTTTT. It yields the protein CASSFLVWTRLFF.

This clone was observed a single time. This chain joins TRBV5-1 and TRBJ1-5, with a tentative D call TRBD1 (6 bases). This CDR3 is 15 amino acids long. Germline CDR1 SGHRS, CDR2 YFSETQ. V was trimmed by 3 bases and J by 1 base, leaving 11 bases between them. In DNA form, the CDR3 reads TGCGCCAGCAGCTCAGAGGGGGGGAGCAATCAGCCCCAGCATTTT. Its translation is CASSSEGGSNQPQHF.

The chain recombines TRBV27 with TRBJ1-2, with D perhaps TRBD1 (6 bases). CDR1 and CDR2 (germline): MNHEY, SMNVEV (reference sequence). With 1 base removed from V and 1 base from J, the gap between germline ends came to 7 bases. The CDR3 runs to 14 residues. CDR3: CASSLLGGNYGYTF. CDR3 sequence (DNA): TGTGCCAGCAGTTTATTAGGGGGTAACTATGGCTACACCTTC.

This clone was counted only a few times. This chain joins TRBV30 and TRBJ1-1, with D perhaps TRBD1 (5 bases). Looked up from germline, CDR1 is GTSNPN and CDR2 is SVGIG (reference sequence). The CDR3 covers 14 residues. V was shortened by 2 bases and J by 2 bases, with 12 bases between the two germline ends. The CDR3 region has the DNA TGTGCCTGGAGTTATAAGGGACCTAACACTGAAGCTTTCTTT. It encodes CAWSYKGPNTEAFF.

The chain couples TRBV6-5 to TRBJ2-7, with D hard to call. The germline V and J ends were trimmed by 0 bases and 3 bases, with 15 bases remaining between them. The CDR3 totals 16 residues. The germline V gene has CDR1 MNHEY and CDR2 SVGAGI. CDR3 DNA: TGTGCCAGCAGTTACTCGAAGGGTGGTGTAAACTACGAGCAGTACTTC. Amino acid sequence: CASSYSKGGVNYEQYF.

J is TRBJ1-3 and V is TRBV4-1, with D possibly matching TRBD1 (6 bases). The CDR3 has 16 amino acids. Germline CDR1 reads MGHRA; CDR2 reads YSYEKL. Trimming shortened V by 5 bases and J by 3 bases, and 17 bases separated the two germline ends. The CDR3 DNA is TGCGCCAGCAGCTACCACCAACAGGGAGTTGGAAACACCATATATTTT. Translating it yields CASSYHQQGVGNTIYF.

The count of this clone is one. V is TRBV19 and J is TRBJ2-1; perhaps TRBD2 as D (5 bases). The CDR3 length is 13 residues. Trimming pared 5 bases from V and 2 bases from J, leaving 7 bases between. The germline gives CDR1 LNHDA, CDR2 SQIVND (reference sequence). The CDR3 protein is CASSAGTYNEQFF. For the CDR3, the DNA is TGTGCCAGTAGTGCCGGGACCTACAATGAGCAGTTCTTC.

On this clone itself: This sample includes further DNA sequences coding for the same CDR3. The genes are TRBV18 and TRBJ2-6; perhaps TRBD1 as D (6 bases). The CDR3 sequence is 18 residues long. Germline V gives CDR1 KGHSH, CDR2 LQKENI. V was cut by 1 base and J by 0 bases, with 13 bases left in between. The CDR3 coding sequence is TGTGCCAGCTCACCACAGACAGGCGCTAGCTCTGGGGCCAACGTCCTGACTTTC. This gives the protein CASSPQTGASSGANVLTF. The entire variable domain, with the rest obtained from reference TRBV18 and TRBJ2-6, is as follows: NAGVMQNPRHLVRRRGQEARLRCSPMKGHSHVYWYRQLPEEGLKFMVYLQKENIIDESGMPKERFSAEFPKEGPSILRIQQVVRGDSAAYFCASSPQTGASSGANVLTFGAGSRLTVL.

The V gene is TRBV5-4, the J gene TRBJ2-7; 8 positions match TRBD2. From germline, CDR1 is SGHNT and CDR2 YYREEE (reference sequence). CDR3 size: 15 residues. With V trimmed by 4 bases and J by 0 bases, 6 bases remained unmatched. CDR3 region: CASSITSGGSYEQYF. CDR3 sequence (DNA): TGTGCCAGCAGCATTACTAGCGGAGGCTCCTACGAGCAGTACTTC. Together with reference TRBV5-4 and TRBJ2-7, the CDR3 gives the full variable domain: ETGVTQSPTHLIKTRGQQVTLRCSSQSGHNTVSWYQQALGQGPQFIFQYYREEENGRGNFPPRFSGLQFPNYSSELNVNALELDDSALYLCASSITSGGSYEQYFGPGTRLTVT.